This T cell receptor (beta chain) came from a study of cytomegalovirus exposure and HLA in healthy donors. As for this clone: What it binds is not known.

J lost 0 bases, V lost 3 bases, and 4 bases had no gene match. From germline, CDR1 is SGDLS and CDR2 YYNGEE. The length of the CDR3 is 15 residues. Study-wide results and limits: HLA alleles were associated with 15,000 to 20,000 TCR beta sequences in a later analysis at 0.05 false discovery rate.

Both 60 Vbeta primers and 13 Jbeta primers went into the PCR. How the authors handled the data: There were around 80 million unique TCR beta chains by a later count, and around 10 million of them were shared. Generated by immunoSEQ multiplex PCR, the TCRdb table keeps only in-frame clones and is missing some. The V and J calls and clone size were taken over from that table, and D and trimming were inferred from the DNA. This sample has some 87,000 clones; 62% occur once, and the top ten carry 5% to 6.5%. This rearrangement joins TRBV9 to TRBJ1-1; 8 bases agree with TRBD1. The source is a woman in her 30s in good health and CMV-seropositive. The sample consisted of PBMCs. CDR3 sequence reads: CASSARQGLNTEAFF. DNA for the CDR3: TGTGCCAGCAGCGCCCGACAGGGGCTGAACACTGAAGCTTTCTTT.